This T cell receptor beta chain comes out of a study of CD8 T cells in Susac syndrome. Germline trimming cut 6 bases from V and 12 bases from J; bases unmatched to any gene: 19. Looked up from germline, CDR1 is SQVTM and CDR2 is ANQGSEA. The CDR3 is 15 residues long. Sequencing of TCR beta was carried out in blood CD8+ and CD4+ T cells. Recently defined diagnostic criteria for definite or probable disease were fulfilled by Susac syndrome patients. RNA was extracted with the RNeasy kit, and a quantity of 0.5 to 1 ug was reverse transcribed using random hexamers. immunoSEQ multiplex PCR amplified TCR beta CDR3 across 54 Vbeta, 13 Jbeta. TCRdb analysed the immunoSEQ multiplex PCR reads with MiXCR anew, one entry per CDR3 protein. The sample lists under 200,000 distinct CDR3 sequences; around 95% were seen once.

This TCR derives from a human donor with Susac syndrome. The chain joins TRBV29-1 to TRBJ2-1, with TRBD2 matching 8 bases. Sequencing was done on a sample of CD4+ T cells from PBMCs. The DNA of the CDR3 is TGCAGCGTCGAGGGTGGAGCGGGGGTCCTAGCGGGGCAGTTCTTC. It specifies CSVEGGAGVLAGQFF.